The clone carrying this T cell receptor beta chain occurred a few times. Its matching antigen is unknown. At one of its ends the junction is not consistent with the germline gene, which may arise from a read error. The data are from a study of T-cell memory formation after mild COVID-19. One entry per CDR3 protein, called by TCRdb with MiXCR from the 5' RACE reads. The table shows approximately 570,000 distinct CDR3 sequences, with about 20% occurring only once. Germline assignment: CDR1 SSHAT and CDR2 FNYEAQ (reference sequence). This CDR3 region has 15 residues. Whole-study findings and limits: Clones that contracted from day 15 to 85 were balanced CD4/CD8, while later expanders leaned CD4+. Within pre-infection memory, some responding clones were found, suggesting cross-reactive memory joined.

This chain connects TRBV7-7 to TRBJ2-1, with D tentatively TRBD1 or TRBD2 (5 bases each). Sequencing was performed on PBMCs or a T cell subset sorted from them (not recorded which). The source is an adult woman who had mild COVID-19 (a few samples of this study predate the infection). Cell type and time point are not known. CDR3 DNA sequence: TGTGCTAGCAGCCAAACCGGGACGCCCTACAATGAGCAGTTCTTC. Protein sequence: CASSQTGTPYNEQFF.